This TCR beta chain was recovered during a study of long-term antiretroviral therapy in people with HIV. The authors ran the immunoSEQ assay, v3.0, at survey level. Assay: immunoSEQ multiplex PCR; the TCRdb copy retains only in-frame clones and omits some. The table has 29,000 or so clones, 90% to 95% seen once; the top ten hold 2.5% to 3%. Only one count was recorded for this clone. Germline V gives CDR1 SSHAT, CDR2 FNYEAQ (reference sequence). The CDR3 runs 14 residues. V dropped 5 bases and J dropped 6; count of bases not matched to a gene: 6. The rearrangement joins TRBV7-7 to TRBJ2-1; TRBD2 matches 8 bases. The input for sequencing was unsorted PBMCs, taken more than 7.3 years after starting antiretroviral therapy. This clonotype originated in a middle-aged man with HIV. The CDR3 protein is CASSLGLAPNEQFF. The CDR3 bases are TGTGCCAGCAGCCTCGGACTAGCACCCAATGAGCAGTTCTTC.